This T cell receptor beta chain was sequenced for a study of blood T cells in healthy people across ages. The germline CDR1 and CDR2 sequences are ENHRY and SYGVKD. The CDR3 runs 13 residues. About this clonotype: Its antigen is undetermined.

Study results and limitations: Per million T cells, TCR beta diversity dropped about linearly as age rose. When set beside aged donors, long-lived donors presented more naive CD4+ cells and higher diversity.

A sample-barcoded 5' primer and a J-beta primer mix were used in a second PCR of roughly 7 to 12 cycles. TCRdb analysed the 5' RACE reads with MiXCR anew, one entry per CDR3 protein. The sample has 1.5 million to 2 million distinct CDR3 sequences, 49% seen once; the top ten hold 2.1%. The sample consisted of blood. This TCR came from a woman aged 40-49 years in good health. The V gene is TRBV10-3, the J gene TRBJ2-5; the D is unclear. The DNA end is a closer match to TRBJ2-7, so the J assignment may be wrong. The CDR3 spells CAIMESRSYEQYF. The DNA for the CDR3 is TGTGCCATCATGGAGTCTCGGAGCTACGAGCAGTACTTC.